This T cell receptor (beta chain) was identified during a study of T-cell memory formation after mild COVID-19. For the study at large: Each donor largely had its own TCR clusters.

Sample barcodes and UMIs were carried by the TCR alpha and TCR beta cDNA libraries that 5'RACE generated with constant-segment primers. Via MiXCR, TCRdb re-called the 5' RACE reads, giving one row per CDR3 protein. The table lists some 130,000 distinct CDR3 sequences, roughly 6.2% of them singletons. Study findings and constraints: Unconfirmed was the SARS-CoV-2 specificity of second-wave clones that peaked on day 37. Memory cells collected pre-infection included some clones that later responded, suggesting cross-reactive memory joined.

CDR3 size: 14 residues. The ends were cut back, 6 bases at V and 8 bases at J, with 19 bases in the middle. Comment on this clonotype: Its matching antigen is unknown.

The material sequenced was PBMCs or a T cell subset sorted from them (not recorded which). This TCR was recovered from an adult woman who had mild COVID-19 (a few samples of this study predate the infection). Cell type and time point are not known. The chain combines TRBV12-3 or TRBV12-4 with TRBJ1-2; no reliable D call. The CDR3 bases are TGTGCCAGCAGCTCTTACCTAGCGGGTCAAGGCTACACCTTC. It translates to CASSSYLAGQGYTF.